This T cell receptor beta chain comes out of a study of regulatory T cells in long-lasting Graves disease. Study-level results: Persistent disease preferred TRBV28, TRBJ1-2 and TRBJ2-5.

A few counts support this clonotype. Antigen specificity is unknown. Building of the TCR beta libraries involved iRepertoire HTBI primers and Arm-PCR of CDR3 regions. TCRdb ran MiXCR on the multiplex PCR reads and lists one entry per CDR3 protein. The sample carries about 620,000 distinct CDR3 sequences, roughly 16% recorded once. This CDR3 has 15 residues. The V gene end was trimmed by 3 bases and the J gene end by 4 bases; junction bases not matched to a gene: 6. CDR1 is SGHNT, CDR2 YYREEE, per germline (reference sequence). Time point given: newly diagnosed GD, antithyroid drugs for less than 3 months. PBMC RNA served as the TCR library source. These data were also filed under a second study, of T cells in Graves' hyperthyroidism and ophthalmopathy.

The gene calls are TRBV5-4 and TRBJ2-1; 8 bases are a match to TRBD2. The sequence came from a young woman with Graves disease. This sample comprised peripheral blood mononuclear cells (PBMCs), obtained at new diagnosis, from a patient treated with antithyroid drugs. CDR3 protein: CASSSSGSRYNEQFF. In DNA form, the CDR3 reads TGTGCCAGCAGCTCAAGCGGGAGTAGGTACAATGAGCAGTTCTTC.